The clone carrying this T cell receptor (beta chain) came up a few times. Its antigen remains unidentified. The data are from a study of blood T cells in healthy people across ages. Study conclusions and caveats: As naive T cell percentage varied, TCR beta diversity correlated strongly with it. In older individuals, TCR beta diversity per million T cells was lower, falling roughly linearly with age.

V lost 6 bases and J 3 bases, leaving 14 bases between the germline ends. Germline CDR1 reads MNHEY; CDR2 reads SVGAGI. The CDR3 has 14 residues. Through a sample-barcoded 5' primer and a J-beta primer mix, a second PCR was run for roughly 7 to 11 cycles. MiXCR, run by TCRdb on the 5' RACE reads, gives a single entry per CDR3 protein. The sample yields about 1.5 million distinct CDR3 sequences, less than 45% seen once. Material for sequencing was blood. This chain joins TRBV6-5 and TRBJ1-2; tentative D call: TRBD1 (6 bases). This receptor was obtained from a young woman in good health. The CDR3 DNA is TGTGCCAGCAGAGTCACCGGGACACACTATGGCTACACCTTC. Translating it yields CASRVTGTHYGYTF.